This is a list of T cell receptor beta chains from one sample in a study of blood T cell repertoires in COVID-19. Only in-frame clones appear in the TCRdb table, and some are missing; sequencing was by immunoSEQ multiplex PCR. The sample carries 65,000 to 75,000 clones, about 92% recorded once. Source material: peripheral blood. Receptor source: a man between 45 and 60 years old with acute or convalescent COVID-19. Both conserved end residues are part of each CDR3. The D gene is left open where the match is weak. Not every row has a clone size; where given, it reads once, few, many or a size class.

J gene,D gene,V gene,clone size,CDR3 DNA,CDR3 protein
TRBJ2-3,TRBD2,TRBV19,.,TGTGCCAGTAGTATAGTGGCAGCGGGAGAAACTAGCACAGATACGCAGTATTTT,CASSIVAAGETSTDTQYF
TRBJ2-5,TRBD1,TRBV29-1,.,TGCAGCGTTGTAGTAGGGGGCTTCGAGACCCAGTACTTC,CSVVVGGFETQYF
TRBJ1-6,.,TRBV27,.,TGTGCCAGCAGTTTAGGAAGGAGCTCCTATAATTCACCCCTCCACTTT,CASSLGRSSYNSPLHF
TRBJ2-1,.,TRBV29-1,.,TGCAGCGTTGCTATTGACTCCCCAGATGAGCAGTTCTTC,CSVAIDSPDEQFF
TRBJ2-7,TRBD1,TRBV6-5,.,TGTGCCAGCAGTTACGCAGGGGGCAATTCCTACGAGCAGTACTTC,CASSYAGGNSYEQYF
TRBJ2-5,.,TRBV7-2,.,TGTGCCAGCAGCTTACGGGGAGAGACCCAGTACTTC,CASSLRGETQYF
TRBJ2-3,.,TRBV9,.,TGTGCCAGCAGCGCCGGGGTTGATACGCAGTATTTT,CASSAGVDTQYF
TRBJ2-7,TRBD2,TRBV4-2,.,TGTGCCAGCAGGCCCGGATTATTTGCGGGAGGGCCTAATGAGCAGTACTTC,CASRPGLFAGGPNEQYF
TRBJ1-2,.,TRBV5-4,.,TGTGCCAGCAGCTTGAAACAGACCCTAAACTATGGCTACACCTTC,CASSLKQTLNYGYTF
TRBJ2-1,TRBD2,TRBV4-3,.,TGCGCCAGCAGCCAAGGGGAGGGTTACGAGCAGTTCTTC,CASSQGEGYEQFF
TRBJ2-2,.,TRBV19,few,TGTGCCAGTAGGGGATCCAGGGAGAACACCGGGGAGCTGTTTTTT,CASRGSRENTGELFF
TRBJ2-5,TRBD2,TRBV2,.,TGTGCCAGCAGTCCACCTAGGACTAGCGGGGGCCAAGAGACCCAGTACTTC,CASSPPRTSGGQETQYF
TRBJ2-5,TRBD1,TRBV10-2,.,TGCGCCAGCAGTGGGGACATCCTAAAGACAGGGGGCGAGGAGACCCAGTACTTC,CASSGDILKTGGEETQYF
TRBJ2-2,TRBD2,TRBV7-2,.,TGTGCCAGCAGCTCTGGACTAGCGGGGGGGACCGGGGAGCTGTTTTTT,CASSSGLAGGTGELFF
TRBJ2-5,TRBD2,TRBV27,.,TGTGCCAGCAGTAGTGCGGACTTTCGAGCGGGAGGGGTAGAGACCCAGTACTTC,CASSSADFRAGGVETQYF
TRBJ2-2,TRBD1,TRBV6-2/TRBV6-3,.,TGTGCCAGCAGTCAACCGGGACAGGGAGCCGGGGAGCTGTTTTTT,CASSQPGQGAGELFF
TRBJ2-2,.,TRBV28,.,TGTGCCAGCACGGCGCCGACAAACACCGGGGAGCTGTTTTTT,CASTAPTNTGELFF
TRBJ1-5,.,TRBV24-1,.,TGTGCCACCAGTGAAGGCTCAGGGTGGAATCAGCCCCAGCATTTT,CATSEGSGWNQPQHF
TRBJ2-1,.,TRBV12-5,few,TGTGCTAGTGGGGGGGGACAGTCTGGTGGCAATGAGCAGTTCTTC,CASGGGQSGGNEQFF
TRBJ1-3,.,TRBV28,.,TGTGCCAGCAGTTCTCAAACAGGGCTCACTATCTCTGGAAACACCATATATTTT,CASSSQTGLTISGNTIYF
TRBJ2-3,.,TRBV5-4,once,TGTGCCAGCAGCTTGGGTTCCGGAGATACGCAGTATTTT,CASSLGSGDTQYF
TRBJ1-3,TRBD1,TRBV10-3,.,TGTGCCATCAAAGTGAGCACAGGGGTTGGAAACACCATATATTTT,CAIKVSTGVGNTIYF
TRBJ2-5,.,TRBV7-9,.,TGTGCCAGCAGCTCCGAAGAGACCCAGTACTTC,CASSSEETQYF
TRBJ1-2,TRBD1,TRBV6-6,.,TGTGCCAGCAGACCCGGGACAGGTCCTCCGGGCGGCTACACCTTC,CASRPGTGPPGGYTF
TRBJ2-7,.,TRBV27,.,TGTGCCAGCTGCCCTCGGGGTGCGGGAAGAACCTACGAGCAGTACTTC,CASCPRGAGRTYEQYF
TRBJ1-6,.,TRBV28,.,TGTGCCAGCAGTTGGGCTAATTCACCCCTCCACTTT,CASSWANSPLHF
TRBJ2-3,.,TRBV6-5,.,TGTGCCAGCAGTTTGTCCGGGTCAGATACGCAGTATTTT,CASSLSGSDTQYF
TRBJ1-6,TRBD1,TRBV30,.,TGTGCCTGGGATCCGGGACAGGGGTTCTCCTATAATTCACCCCTCCACTTT,CAWDPGQGFSYNSPLHF
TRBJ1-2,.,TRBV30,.,TGTGCCTGGAATCACAGGGATAGGGGCTACACCTTC,CAWNHRDRGYTF
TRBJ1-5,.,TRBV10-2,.,TGCGCCAGCAGTGCCCCCTCAGGGAATCAGCCCCAGCATTTT,CASSAPSGNQPQHF
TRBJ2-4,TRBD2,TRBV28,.,TGTGCCAGCAGCTCCGTAGCGGGAGCCAAAAACATTCAGTACTTC,CASSSVAGAKNIQYF
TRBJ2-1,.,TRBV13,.,TGTGCCAGCAGCTCCTGGACAGCCTACAATGAGCAGTTCTTC,CASSSWTAYNEQFF
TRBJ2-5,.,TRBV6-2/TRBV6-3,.,TGTGCCAGCAGTTGGGGTCTTCGGGAGCCTTTGTACTTC,CASSWGLREPLYF
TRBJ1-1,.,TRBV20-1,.,TGCAGGGGCGATGAAGCTTTCTTT,CRGDEAFF
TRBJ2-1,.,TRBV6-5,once,TGTGCCAGCAGTTACTCCGGGAACAATGAGCAGTTCTTC,CASSYSGNNEQFF
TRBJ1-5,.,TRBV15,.,TGTGCCACCAGCAGTAAATCGGGTTATATCGATAGCAATCAGCCCCAGCATTTT,CATSSKSGYIDSNQPQHF
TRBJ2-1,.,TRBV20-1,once,TGCAGTGCTAGTGTATCTCTTACGAGCGACAATGAGCAGTTCTTC,CSASVSLTSDNEQFF
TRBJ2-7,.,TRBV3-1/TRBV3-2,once,TGTGCCAGCAGCCAAACCAAGCTCGAGCAGTACTTC,CASSQTKLEQYF
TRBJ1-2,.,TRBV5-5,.,TGTGCCAGCGGGCACAGGGACCCTAACTATGGCTACACCTTC,CASGHRDPNYGYTF
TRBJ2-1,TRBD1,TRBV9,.,TGTGCCAGCAGCAGGGTGGGACAGGGAAATATCGATGAGCAGTTCTTC,CASSRVGQGNIDEQFF
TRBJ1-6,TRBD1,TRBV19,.,TGTGCCAGTAGAGGGACAGGGGGTAATTCACCCCTCCACTTT,CASRGTGGNSPLHF
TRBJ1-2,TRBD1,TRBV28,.,TGTGCCAGCAGTTCAACAGGGGGGGAGGGCTATGGCTACACCTTC,CASSSTGGEGYGYTF
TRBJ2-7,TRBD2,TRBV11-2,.,TGTGCCAGCAGCCCCCTGGGGACTAGCGGGAAGCAGCAGTACTTC,CASSPLGTSGKQQYF
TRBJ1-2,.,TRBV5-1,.,TGCGCCAGCAGCTTGACGACCCGAGGGTGGGACTTTTCTGGGTATGGCTACACCTTC,CASSLTTRGWDFSGYGYTF
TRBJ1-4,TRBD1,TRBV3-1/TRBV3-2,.,TGTGCCAGCAGAGAGACAGGGGGGAGTGAAAAACTGTTTTTT,CASRETGGSEKLFF
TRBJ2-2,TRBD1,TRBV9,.,TGTGCCAGCAGCACTCACTATTCGACAGGGCGAAACACCGGGGAGCTGTTTTTT,CASSTHYSTGRNTGELFF
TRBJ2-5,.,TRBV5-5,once,TGTGCCAGCACACGGACAGAAAATAGCCCCGGTAGGACCCAGTACTTC,CASTRTENSPGRTQYF
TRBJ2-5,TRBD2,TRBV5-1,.,TGCGCCAGCAGCTTGGTGGCGGGAGTGTCAGAGACCCAGTACTTC,CASSLVAGVSETQYF
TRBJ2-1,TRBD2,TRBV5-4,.,TGTGCCAGCAGCCCAGGACTAGCGGCAAACAATGAGCAGTTCTTC,CASSPGLAANNEQFF
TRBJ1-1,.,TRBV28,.,TGTGCCAGCACCTCAGCCGGGGCAGGCGGGATGAACACTGAAGCTTTCTTT,CASTSAGAGGMNTEAFF
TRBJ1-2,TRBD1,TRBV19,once,TGTGCCAGTAGTCTCGGACAGGTATCCTATGGCTACACCTTC,CASSLGQVSYGYTF
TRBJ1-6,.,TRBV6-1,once,TGTGCCAGCAGTGAAGCTGAGACAGCTAATTCACCCCTCCACTTT,CASSEAETANSPLHF
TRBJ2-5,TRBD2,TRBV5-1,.,TGCGCCAGCTACACTAGCGGGAGGGCCCGTGAGACCCAGTACTTC,CASYTSGRARETQYF
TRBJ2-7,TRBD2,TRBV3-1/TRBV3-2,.,TGTGCCAGCAGCCAGGGCGGCGGGAGGGCCATTTACGAGCAGTACTTC,CASSQGGGRAIYEQYF
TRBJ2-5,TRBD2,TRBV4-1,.,TGCGCCAGCAGCCAAGATAGGCTAGCGGGAGGGCAGGAGACCCAGTACTTC,CASSQDRLAGGQETQYF
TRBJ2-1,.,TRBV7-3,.,TGTGCCAGCAGCCCTTCGGGTACTGCGTACAATGAGCAGTTCTTC,CASSPSGTAYNEQFF
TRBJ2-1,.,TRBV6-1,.,TGTGCCAGCAGGACTAGCTCCTACAATGAGCAGTTCTTC,CASRTSSYNEQFF
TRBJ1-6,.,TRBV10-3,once,TGTGCCATCAGGAGGGAAGATTCACCCCTCCACTTT,CAIRREDSPLHF
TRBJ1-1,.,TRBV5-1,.,TGCGCCAGCAGCTTGGAACCGGGGAGGAACACTGAAGCTTTCTTT,CASSLEPGRNTEAFF